This entry features one T cell receptor (beta chain) sequence. Its antigen is unknown. It has no much larger one-base neighbor in the sample; base qualities were not kept. V ends up 3 bases short and J 4 bases short, with an unmatched junction base count of 4. The CDR3, cysteine through phenylalanine, is 14 amino acids long. The retained sequence is limited to the CDR3, 42 bases, with the frame set at the first base. For CDR1 and CDR2, the germline V gene lists SNHLY and FYNNEI. Libraries were prepared through PCR. DNA from cultured CD4+ T cells was subjected to TCR sequencing with the Oncomine TCR Beta short-read assay at the Johns Hopkins FTIC core. The QIAamp micro DNA kit was used to extract genomic DNA from the cultured CD4+ T cells. Oncomine TCR Beta libraries from cultured CD4+ T cells were pooled with unique dual indexes and sequenced on an Illumina iSeq 100. Per the source publication's procedure: Non-productive sequences were filtered out, and CDR3s that did not start with C, did not end with F or W, or were shorter than 7 amino acids were discarded. Antigen-specific clonotypes were identified with the MANAFEST web application by comparing peptide-stimulated wells with reference and other culture wells. An FDR below 0.05, an odds ratio above 5, and a productive frequency above 0.1% in at least two of three replicate wells were required for clones to be considered positive. A clonotype was classed as cross-reactive if the clonotype showed significant expansion both in SARS-CoV-2 spike wells and in at least one common cold coronavirus spike condition. CDR3 homology was assessed with Levenshtein distances (stringdist) and unrooted phylogenetic trees (ape) in R version 3.6.1. Using fastp trimming at Q25 and MiXCR clonotype assembly, TCRdb reanalyzed the public sequencing data and kept in-frame beta chains. Each entry merges the rows of one CDR3 protein and shows their most common DNA and genes. It is TCRdb's table, rather than the study itself, that gives the V and J calls and clone size. The sample yields 5,700 or so distinct CDR3 sequences; about 45% were counted once. The ten largest clones add up to 11% of the sample.

The record originates from a study of vaccination and CD4 T cells after COVID-19 (dated by TCRdb to about 2022). Looking at the study overall: Convalescent patients had a positive SARS-CoV-2 result on nasal swab PCR, and of these patients, several had mild disease and one had severe disease. The convalescent cohort included six males and four females, with two Hispanic individuals, seven Caucasians, two Asians and one multiracial person. Participants received two doses of either the Pfizer-BioNTech BNT162b2 vaccine (n=8) or the Moderna mRNA-1273 vaccine (n=2). Post-COVID blood samples from convalescent patients were collected a median of 101 days after diagnosis, with a range of 35 to 161 days. Post-vaccine blood samples were taken a median of approximately 76 days after the second vaccine dose, with a range of roughly 14 to 250 days. For stimulating the cultures, overlapping spike peptide pools were used, derived from SARS-CoV-2 as well as from the common cold coronaviruses HCoV-NL63, HCoV-OC43 and HCoV-229E. Control cultures received a CEFX viral epitope pool as the positive control, an HIV-1 Nef peptide pool as the negative control, or no peptide. In around nine COVID-19 convalescent patients and a handful of infection-naive healthy vaccine recipients, the spike-specific CD4+ TCR repertoire before mRNA vaccination was compared with the repertoire after mRNA vaccination. Study-level results and caveats: An increase in the median number of SARS-CoV-2-reactive clonotypes from more than 20 after infection to roughly 38 after vaccination was observed, but the change was not found to be significant. In convalescent patients, nearly all vaccine-specific clones (304 of 307) were found to be mono-reactive for SARS-CoV-2 spike rather than cross-reactive with common cold coronaviruses. Only a relatively small number of convalescent patients were included in the study, and early timepoints following natural infection were not analyzed. Among the post-vaccine SARS-CoV-2-reactive clones in convalescent patients, a median approximately 86% showed up only after vaccination, which suggests vaccine-specific priming.

The treatment or condition label, as the study defines it: roughly nine-day PBMC culture with coronavirus spike peptide pools or control peptides (ViraFEST assay). To expand antigen-specific T cells with peptide pools and then pick out the expanded clonotypes through TCR sequencing, the study relied on the ViraFEST assay. The convalescent patients' positive SARS-CoV-2 PCR tests were from March to December 2020, which was before the Alpha, Beta and Delta variants emerged in the United States. Each well held about 1.8 million PBMCs cultured with 9 to 10 ug/ml peptide pools in IMDM containing around 5% human AB serum and 7.5 to 10 IU/ml IL-2. Half of the culture medium was replaced with fresh IL-2-containing medium on days 3 and 7. After roughly 11 days of culture, CD4+ T cells were isolated by negative selection with the EasySep CD4+ T cell isolation kit. Ficoll-Paque Plus gradient centrifugation was used to isolate PBMCs from whole blood, and the isolated PBMCs were then either used fresh or cryopreserved at -140C. Culture conditions were generally each tested in triplicate wells.

This chain joins TRBV2 to TRBJ2-5; 8 central nucleotides agree with TRBD1. This clonotype was obtained from a human donor who had recovered from COVID-19. The sequenced sample consisted of CD4+ T cells from blood, cultured in vitro. Here the CDR3 is given as CASSDRGLGETQYF. The DNA reads as follows: TGTGCCAGCAGTGACAGGGGGCTGGGAGAGACCCAGTACTTC.